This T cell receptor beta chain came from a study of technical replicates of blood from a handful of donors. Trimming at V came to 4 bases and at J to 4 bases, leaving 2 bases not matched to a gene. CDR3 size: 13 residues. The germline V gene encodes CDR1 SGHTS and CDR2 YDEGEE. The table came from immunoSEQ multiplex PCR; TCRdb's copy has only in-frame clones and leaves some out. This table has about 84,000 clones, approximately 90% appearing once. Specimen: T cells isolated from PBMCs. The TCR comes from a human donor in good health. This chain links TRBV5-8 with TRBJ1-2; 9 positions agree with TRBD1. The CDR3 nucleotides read TGTGCCAGCAGCCTGGACAGGGGCTATGGCTACACCTTC. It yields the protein CASSLDRGYGYTF.